A single sample gave rise to the 30 T cell receptor beta chains below, sequenced in a study of T cell responses to AZD1222 COVID-19 vaccine. Sequencing was performed with immunoSEQ multiplex PCR; in TCRdb, only in-frame clones are kept and a portion is missing. In the table there are under 200,000 clones, almost 90% of which are singletons. Sequencing was performed on peripheral blood, taken on day 0 of AZD1222 vaccination. These receptors were taken from an adult in good health.

V gene TRBV28 combines with J gene TRBJ2-3; D not resolved. CDR3 length equals 12 residues. Trimming shortened V by 2 bases and J by 3 bases, and 3 bases separated the two germline ends. Germline V gene data show CDR1 as MDHEN and CDR2 as SYDVKM. The CDR3 spells CASSLLTDTQYF. The CDR3 nucleotides read TGTGCCAGCAGTTTACTTACAGATACGCAGTATTTT.

V gene TRBV5-1 combines with J gene TRBJ2-5; 11 bases align to TRBD1. This CDR3 is 14 amino acids long. V dropped 3 bases and J dropped 4; count of bases not matched to a gene: 2. Germline assignment: CDR1 SGHRS and CDR2 YFSETQ. The CDR3 bases are TGCGCCAGCAGCTGGGGGACAGGGGGAGAGACCCAGTACTTC. Its translation: CASSWGTGGETQYF.

The chain carries TRBV5-4 and TRBJ2-3; D might be TRBD1 or TRBD2, each matching 5 bases. V shed 3 bases and J shed 5 bases, with 16 bases lying between them. The CDR3 is made up of 15 amino acids. Germline V gene data show CDR1 as SGHNT and CDR2 as YYREEE (reference sequence). The CDR3 nucleotides are TGTGCCAGCAGCTCCGGGACCCTATATAAAGATACGCAGTATTTT. Translating it yields CASSSGTLYKDTQYF. Full variable domain (missing parts from reference TRBV5-4 and TRBJ2-3): ETGVTQSPTHLIKTRGQQVTLRCSSQSGHNTVSWYQQALGQGPQFIFQYYREEENGRGNFPPRFSGLQFPNYSSELNVNALELDDSALYLCASSSGTLYKDTQYFGPGTRLTVL.

This clone was recorded once. The genes are TRBV9 and TRBJ1-5, with TRBD1 matching over 10 bases. Losses at the gene ends were 0 bases for V and 5 bases for J; bases not matched to a gene: 2. This CDR3 is built from 15 residues. Germline assignment: CDR1 SGDLS and CDR2 YYNGEE. CDR3 DNA sequence: TGTGCCAGCAGCGTAGGCGACAGGGGGCATCAGCCCCAGCATTTT. Protein sequence: CASSVGDRGHQPQHF.

The genes are TRBV28 and TRBJ1-4; 7 positions match TRBD1. Germline CDR1 is MDHEN and CDR2 is SYDVKM. The CDR3 consists of 16 residues. The ends lost 4 bases at V and 7 bases at J; junction bases unmatched: 12. The CDR3: CASSSFPGQRAEKLFF. The CDR3 DNA sequence: TGTGCCAGCAGTTCATTTCCGGGACAGCGGGCTGAAAAACTGTTTTTT. Variable domain in full (rest from reference TRBV28 and TRBJ1-4): DVKVTQSSRYLVKRTGEKVFLECVQDMDHENMFWYRQDPGLGLRLIYFSYDVKMKEKGDIPEGYSVSREKKERFSLILESASTNQTSMYLCASSSFPGQRAEKLFFGSGTQLSVL.

The chain uses TRBV4-3 and TRBJ2-7; 12 bases are shared with TRBD1. The germline V gene has CDR1 LGHNA and CDR2 YSLEER. After removal of 5 bases from V and 5 bases from J, the junction contained 10 bases not matched to a gene. The length of the CDR3 is 16 residues. CDR3 loop: CASSSQPGQGAHEQYF. The CDR3 region has the DNA TGCGCCAGCAGCTCCCAACCGGGACAGGGGGCACACGAGCAGTACTTC.

The chain recombines TRBV5-5 with TRBJ1-6; D is perhaps TRBD1 (6 bases). The CDR3 has 16 residues. Trimming took 2 bases from V and 9 from J, leaving 18 bases between them. CDR1 and CDR2 (germline): SGHKS, YYEKEE (reference sequence). The CDR3 protein is CASSFRIQGGGSPLHF. In nucleotides, the CDR3 is TGTGCCAGCAGCTTCCGTATACAAGGGGGTGGTTCACCCCTCCACTTT.

The chain combines TRBV2 with TRBJ2-5; D is undetermined. The CDR3 is made up of 13 amino acids. The germline V and J ends were trimmed by 7 bases and 3 bases, with 12 bases remaining between them. Germline V gene sequence: CDR1 SNHLY, CDR2 FYNNEI. CDR3 loop: CASIQGLKETQYF. DNA for the CDR3: TGTGCCAGCATTCAAGGGCTTAAAGAGACCCAGTACTTC.

The gene calls are TRBV24-1 and TRBJ2-1, with 7 bases lining up with TRBD1. The CDR3 runs to 15 residues. The germline V gene encodes CDR1 KGHDR and CDR2 SFDVKD. Unmatched junction bases numbered 3, after V lost 3 bases and J lost 2 bases. In nucleotides, the CDR3 is TGTGCCACCAGTGATCCCCAGGGGGCCTACAATGAGCAGTTCTTC. This sequence encodes CATSDPQGAYNEQFF.

This chain connects TRBV16 to TRBJ2-6, with D maybe TRBD1 (5 bases). Germline CDR1 is KGHSY and CDR2 is FQNENV. CDR3 length equals 15 residues. Trimming left V 2 bases short and J 0 bases short, with 5 bases between. CDR3 coding DNA: TGTGCCAGCAGCCAAAGGGGCTCTGGGGCCAACGTCCTGACTTTC. Translating gives CASSQRGSGANVLTF.

The chain couples TRBV7-9 to TRBJ2-3; no clear D gene. Germline assignment: CDR1 SEHNR and CDR2 FQNEAQ (reference sequence). V lost 3 bases and J 5 bases, leaving 6 bases between the germline ends. CDR3 size: 12 residues. The CDR3 DNA sequence: TGTGCCAGCAGCTTCGACTTAGATACGCAGTATTTT. This gives the protein CASSFDLDTQYF.

A few counts support this clone. This chain joins TRBV29-1 and TRBJ2-1; TRBD2 matches 11 bases. V shed 7 bases, J shed 1 base, and the junction held 18 bases outside the gene matches. The CDR3 sequence is 19 residues long. Germline CDR1 reads SQVTM; CDR2 reads ANQGSEA. CDR3: CSAEGGRSSGGRSYNEQFF. The CDR3 region has the DNA TGCAGCGCCGAGGGTGGAAGGTCTAGCGGGGGGAGGTCCTACAATGAGCAGTTCTTC.

In DNA, the CDR3 is TGTGCCACCAGTGAAGGACAGGGAGGTCGACACGAGCAGTACTTC. Translating it yields CATSEGQGGRHEQYF. The chain uses TRBV24-1 and TRBJ2-7; 8 bases fit TRBD1. Germline lookup yields CDR1 KGHDR and CDR2 SFDVKD. This CDR3 contains 15 residues. The V gene end was trimmed by 4 bases and the J gene end by 5 bases; junction bases not matched to a gene: 9.

The J gene is TRBJ2-5, the V gene TRBV5-8; weak D call: TRBD1 (5 bases). The CDR3 sequence is 14 residues long. Germline V CDR1 and CDR2: SGHTS, YDEGEE. V was pared by 0 bases and J by 5 bases, with 11 bases between. The CDR3 DNA is TGTGCCAGCAGCTTGGGCCACCCAGGGGAGACCCAGTACTTC. Its translation: CASSLGHPGETQYF.

The V gene is TRBV7-9, the J gene TRBJ1-1, with D possibly being TRBD1 (5 bases). The CDR3 is 14 amino acids. V shed 5 bases and J shed 3 bases, with 13 bases lying between them. In germline, CDR1 is SEHNR, CDR2 FQNEAQ (reference sequence). The CDR3: CASSEPGRDTEAFF. CDR3 coding DNA: TGTGCCAGCAGCGAACCCGGCAGGGACACTGAAGCTTTCTTT.

CDR3 coding DNA: TGCGCCACTTCCCCGGGACAGGGGGGAGATACGCAGTATTTT. Translating it yields CATSPGQGGDTQYF. The chain combines TRBV5-1 with TRBJ2-3, with 11 nucleotides matching TRBD1. Per germline, CDR1 SGHRS and CDR2 YFSETQ. Losses at the gene ends were 9 bases for V and 5 bases for J; bases not matched to a gene: 8. This CDR3 is 14 amino acids long.

The J gene is TRBJ2-7, the V gene TRBV30, with D perhaps TRBD1 or TRBD2 (6 bases each). CDR1 is GTSNPN, CDR2 SVGIG, per germline (reference sequence). This CDR3 region has 18 residues. The V gene lost 0 bases and the J gene lost 0 bases, with 21 bases spanning the gap. The CDR3: CAWSVPRLGGHISYEQYF. The CDR3 nucleotides read TGTGCCTGGAGTGTACCCAGGTTGGGGGGCCATATCTCCTACGAGCAGTACTTC.

This chain connects TRBV21-1 to TRBJ2-2; the table's D call, TRBD1, has no DNA check behind it. TRBV21-1 is flagged as a pseudogene. There are 19 residues in the CDR3. CDR3 nucleotide sequence: TGTGCCAGCAGCAAAGCCGCAGATTTTGACAGGGAACTTACCGGGGAGCTGTTTTTT. As protein: CASSKAADFDRELTGELFF.

The rearrangement links TRBV7-2 to TRBJ1-4; D might be TRBD1 (5 bases). Germline CDR1 and CDR2: SGHTA and FQGNSA. The CDR3 consists of 15 residues. Trimming took off 2 bases at V and 6 bases at J, with 13 bases between the two ends. DNA for the CDR3: TGTGCCAGCAGCTTAAACAGGTTCTCGGATGAAAAACTGTTTTTT. Amino acid sequence: CASSLNRFSDEKLFF.

The V and J genes are TRBV5-1 and TRBJ2-2; D is unclear. Germline lookup yields CDR1 SGHRS and CDR2 YFSETQ. The CDR3 has 12 residues. Trimming left V 6 bases short and J 4 bases short, with 7 bases between. The CDR3: CASMAATGELFF. As DNA, the CDR3 is TGCGCCAGCATGGCAGCCACCGGGGAGCTGTTTTTT. The full variable domain, completed using reference TRBV5-1 and TRBJ2-2, is KAGVTQTPRYLIKTRGQQVTLSCSPISGHRSVSWYQQTPGQGLQFLFEYFSETQRNKGNFPGRFSGRQFSNSRSEMNVSTLELGDSALYLCASMAATGELFFGEGSRLTVL.

The chain carries TRBV6-5 and TRBJ1-1, with D hard to call. The V gene's germline CDR1 is MNHEY and CDR2 SVGAGI. This CDR3 region has 15 residues. The V end lost 2 bases, the J end lost 1 base, and 11 bases lay between the germline ends. Written as DNA, the CDR3 is TGTGCCAGCAGTTACGGTGCAGGTACGAACACTGAAGCTTTCTTT. Encoded protein: CASSYGAGTNTEAFF.

In this sample, this clone turned up a few times. The gene calls are TRBV18 and TRBJ1-1; 7 nucleotides agree with TRBD1. Germline V CDR1 and CDR2: KGHSH, LQKENI. V lost 8 bases to trimming and J lost 7 bases; unmatched junction nucleotides: 4. The CDR3 sequence is 11 residues long. The CDR3 is CASETGNEAFF. Here the CDR3 DNA reads TGTGCCAGCGAGACAGGGAATGAAGCTTTCTTT.

V and J are TRBV5-5 and TRBJ2-1; D is possibly TRBD1 or TRBD2 (5 bases each). In germline, CDR1 is SGHKS, CDR2 YYEKEE (reference sequence). V was trimmed by 4 bases and J by 4 bases, leaving 24 bases between them. This CDR3 is 18 amino acids long. CDR3 in DNA: TGTGCCAGCAGCACCGGGACCCCTTCTACCCCTTCTTACAATGAGCAGTTCTTC. Its translation is CASSTGTPSTPSYNEQFF.

This chain joins TRBV30 and TRBJ1-5, with D possibly being TRBD1 (6 bases). Germline V gene lookup returns CDR1 GTSNPN and CDR2 SVGIG (reference sequence). The CDR3 contains 13 residues. The V gene lost 2 bases and the J gene lost 7 bases, with 12 bases spanning the gap. The CDR3 loop is CAWSNNRDQPQHF. Here the CDR3 DNA reads TGTGCCTGGAGTAACAACAGGGACCAGCCCCAGCATTTT.

The rearrangement uses TRBV6-5 and TRBJ1-1, with D perhaps matching TRBD1 (6 bases). The CDR3 covers 14 residues. Trimming took 7 bases from V and 3 from J, leaving 15 bases between them. Germline V gene data show CDR1 as MNHEY and CDR2 as SVGAGI. The CDR3 nucleotides are TGTGCCAGCAACGAACTGGGGGCGGACACTGAAGCTTTCTTT. It codes for CASNELGADTEAFF.

This rearrangement joins TRBV5-4 to TRBJ2-1; D gene ambiguous. Per germline, CDR1 SGHNT and CDR2 YYREEE (reference sequence). V was pared by 0 bases and J by 5 bases, with 12 bases between. The CDR3 runs 15 residues. The CDR3 region is CASSLGISRDNEQFF. As DNA, the CDR3 is TGTGCCAGCAGCTTGGGTATAAGCCGGGACAATGAGCAGTTCTTC.

The gene calls are TRBV6-5 and TRBJ1-4; TRBD1 aligns across 7 bases. The germline CDR1 and CDR2 sequences are MNHEY and SVGAGI. This CDR3 spans 15 amino acids. Trimming took 6 bases from V and 7 from J; bases not matched to a gene: 11. The CDR3 region is CASSPIPGQLEKLFF. In nucleotides, the CDR3 is TGTGCCAGCAGCCCAATTCCGGGACAGCTTGAAAAACTGTTTTTT.

This chain joins TRBV29-1 and TRBJ1-4, with 7 nucleotides matching TRBD1. V gave up 6 bases and J gave up 4 bases; unmatched junction bases: 8. This CDR3 spans 14 amino acids. Per the germline V gene, CDR1 is SQVTM and CDR2 is ANQGSEA. CDR3 region: CSVRTGQFNEKLFF. CDR3 in DNA: TGCAGCGTACGGACGGGACAGTTTAATGAAAAACTGTTTTTT.

The chain carries TRBV7-2 and TRBJ2-7, with D unclear. Trimming left V 5 bases short and J 7 bases short, with 15 bases between. Looked up from germline, CDR1 is SGHTA and CDR2 is FQGNSA. This CDR3 comprises 13 residues. The CDR3 DNA sequence: TGTGCCAGCAGCCTACGACAAAGGACGGAGCAGTACTTC. Amino acids: CASSLRQRTEQYF.

The rearrangement links TRBV15 to TRBJ1-1; D not resolved. Germline V gene lookup returns CDR1 LNHNV and CDR2 YYDKDF (reference sequence). Trimming left V 0 bases short and J 0 bases short, with 8 bases between. CDR3 length: 15 residues. The CDR3 coding sequence is TGTGCCACCAGCAGAGAGGGTAACCTGAACACTGAAGCTTTCTTT. It encodes CATSREGNLNTEAFF.